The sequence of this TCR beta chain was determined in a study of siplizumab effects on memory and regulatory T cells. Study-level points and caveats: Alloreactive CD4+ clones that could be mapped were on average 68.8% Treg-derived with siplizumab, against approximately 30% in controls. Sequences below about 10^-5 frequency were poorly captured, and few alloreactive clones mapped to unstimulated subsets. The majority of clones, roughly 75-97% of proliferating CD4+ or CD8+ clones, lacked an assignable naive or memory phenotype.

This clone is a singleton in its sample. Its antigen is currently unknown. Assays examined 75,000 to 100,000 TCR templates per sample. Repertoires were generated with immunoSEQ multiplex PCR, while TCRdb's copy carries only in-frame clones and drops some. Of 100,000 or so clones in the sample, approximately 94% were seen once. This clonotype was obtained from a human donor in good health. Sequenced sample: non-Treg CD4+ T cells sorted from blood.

The CDR3 is CASSIARTDRYEQYF. CDR3 in DNA: TGTGCCAGTAGTATAGCGCGGACCGATCGCTACGAGCAGTACTTC. The chain has TRBV19 and TRBJ2-7; D gene unclear. The V and J ends lost 1 base and 3 bases respectively, with 13 bases between them. Germline V gene data show CDR1 as LNHDA and CDR2 as SQIVND (reference sequence). The CDR3 extends over 15 amino acids.